This TCR beta chain was captured in a study of control samples from healthy donors and cancer patients. This CDR3 contains 15 residues. V was pared by 6 bases and J by 1 base, with 4 bases of the junction left unmatched. The germline V gene encodes CDR1 KGHSH and CDR2 LQKENI. Sequencing used immunoSEQ multiplex PCR; TCRdb keeps in-frame clones, though not all of them. The top ten hold more than 1.1% of the sample, which has about 150,000 clones, 94% seen once. This clone was seen just once. Sequenced material: blood. This clonotype was obtained from a woman in her late teens or twenties in good health. V gene TRBV18 combines with J gene TRBJ1-4; 8 bases map to TRBD1. CDR3 protein: CASSPGQGTNEKLFF. The CDR3 DNA sequence: TGTGCCAGCTCCCCCGGACAGGGAACTAATGAAAAACTGTTTTTT.